This T cell receptor (beta chain) originates from a study of blood T cell repertoires in COVID-19. Looking at the study overall: Collection of acute and convalescent COVID-19 samples took place in the United States, Italy and Spain. T cells, B-cell-depleted T cells, or PBMCs provided the cDNA or gDNA that served as material.

Per the study methods: Reference gene primer amplification gave estimated nucleated cell counts. Method: immunoSEQ multiplex PCR; TCRdb's copy keeps in-frame clones and lacks some. That table furnishes V, J and clone size, whereas the DNA furnished D and trimming. The table includes about 33,000 clones, approximately 85% detected once. J was trimmed by 5 bases and V by 4 bases; bases with no gene match: 10. Germline V gives CDR1 SNHLY, CDR2 FYNNEI. This CDR3 spans 16 amino acids. Sequenced input: peripheral blood. The genes are TRBV2 and TRBJ2-3, with TRBD2 matching over 9 bases. The source is a human donor in a cohort sampled during active COVID-19. The CDR3 DNA is TGTGCCAGCAGTGTCCTCGCGGGGGGGTTCAGAGATACGCAGTATTTT. Protein: CASSVLAGGFRDTQYF.